The present T cell receptor beta chain was sequenced within a study of blood T cell repertoires in COVID-19. As for the study in general: Specimens from acute and convalescent COVID-19 originated in the United States, Italy and Spain. The analysed material was cDNA or gDNA that came from T cells, B-cell-depleted T cells, or PBMCs.

The germline V gene encodes CDR1 SGHTA and CDR2 FQGTGA. Trimming stripped 0 bases from V and 5 bases from J, with 6 bases between. The CDR3 totals 13 residues. This clone is a singleton in its sample. Original processing notes: Amplified reference gene primers provided the basis for estimating nucleated cell counts. Repertoires were generated with immunoSEQ multiplex PCR, while TCRdb's copy carries only in-frame clones and drops some. The DNA gave D and trimming, while V, J and clone size come from that table. Of hundreds of thousands of clones listed, about 90% are singletons. The sequencing sample was made of peripheral blood. The sequence came from a woman in her late teens or twenties with acute or convalescent COVID-19. The chain joins TRBV7-3 to TRBJ2-3; D gene uncertain. DNA of the CDR3: TGTGCCAGCAGCTTAACGGGCCGAGATACGCAGTATTTT. This codes for CASSLTGRDTQYF.